This paragraph covers one T cell receptor (beta chain) sequence. Its antigen is unknown. The sample belongs to a study of PD-1 blockade in classical Hodgkin lymphoma. General study results and limits: Whereas CD4+ TCR diversity had risen significantly by C4D1, CD8+ TCR diversity had not. Reports described newly diagnosed patients as having lower baseline TCR diversity than healthy donors.

TCRdb keeps only in-frame clones here, not all; method: immunoSEQ multiplex PCR. The repertoire holds some 35,000 clones, with 75% to 95% as singletons. Deletions cut 6 bases from V and 4 bases from J, with 13 bases between. Germline V CDR1 and CDR2: MNHEY, SVGAGI. This CDR3 comprises 15 residues. All patients relapsed after autologous stem cell transplantation, and brentuximab vedotin exposure varied. Starting with thawed PBMCs, CD4+ T cells were purified by magnetic negative selection. Best responses fell into complete response, partial response or progressive disease. The specimen comprised CD4+ T cells from blood, sampled at baseline. The chain employs TRBV6-5 and TRBJ2-6; tentatively, D is TRBD1 (5 bases). The TCR sequence derives from a human donor with classical Hodgkin lymphoma. CDR3 coding DNA: TGTGCCAGCAGGTCACAGGTCTCCGGGGCCAACGTCCTGACTTTC. Encoded protein: CASRSQVSGANVLTF.